This T cell receptor (beta chain) was sequenced for a study of blood T cell repertoires in COVID-19. About the research overall: Samples representing acute and convalescent COVID-19 were sourced from the United States, Italy and Spain. T cells, B-cell-depleted T cells, or PBMCs provided the cDNA or gDNA that served as material.

Per the study methods: Cell counts per sample came from amplifying reference gene primers. Clones were read by immunoSEQ multiplex PCR, and TCRdb kept only the in-frame ones, dropping some. V and J calls and clone size are those listed in that table; D and trimming were worked out from the DNA. The repertoire has approximately 82,000 clones, roughly 80% of them found once; the top ten carry around a third. This clone was counted only a few times. V gave up 8 bases and J gave up 4 bases, with 5 bases separating them. Looked up from germline, CDR1 is GTSNPN and CDR2 is SVGIG (reference sequence). CDR3 size: 9 residues.

Sequencing was done on a sample of peripheral blood. The TCR was taken from a woman between 65 and 79 years old with acute or convalescent COVID-19. V gene TRBV30 combines with J gene TRBJ1-2; D not certain. This CDR3 is CAEGYGYTF. DNA of the CDR3: TGTGCCGAGGGCTATGGCTACACCTTC.